This is a list of T cell receptor beta chains from one sample in a study of cytomegalovirus exposure and HLA in healthy donors. The data were produced by immunoSEQ multiplex PCR, yet TCRdb's version contains in-frame clones alone and is incomplete. Of roughly 160,000 clones listed, around 77% are singletons. The specimen sequenced was PBMCs. The receptor source for this set is a woman in her twenties or thirties in good health and CMV-seronegative. CDR3s include the opening cysteine and the closing phenylalanine or tryptophan. The D gene is left open where the match is weak. Clone size is not always given. Where it is, it says once, few, many or a class for expanded clones.

j_call,clone_size,d_call,v_call,cdr3_aa,cdr3_nt
TRBJ1-6,-,-,TRBV30,CAWSVSNSPFHF,TGTGCCTGGAGTGTGTCTAATTCACCCTTCCACTTT
TRBJ2-7,-,TRBD1,TRBV7-6,CASSLWQGADEQYF,TGTGCCAGCAGCTTATGGCAGGGGGCTGACGAGCAGTACTTC
TRBJ1-5,-,TRBD1,TRBV19,CASSNLPPTGHSNQPQHF,TGTGCCAGTAGCAACCTACCACCGACAGGGCATAGCAATCAGCCCCAGCATTTT
TRBJ2-7,-,-,TRBV7-6,CASSLELGLSYEQYF,TGTGCCAGCAGCTTAGAATTGGGGCTCTCCTACGAGCAGTACTTC
TRBJ1-6,once,-,TRBV7-9,CASSLVRDPDNSPLHF,TGTGCCAGCAGCTTGGTCCGCGATCCTGATAATTCACCCCTCCACTTT
TRBJ2-7,-,TRBD1,TRBV28,CASSPGNIGQGYEQYF,TGTGCCAGCAGTCCTGGAAATATCGGACAGGGTTACGAGCAGTACTTC
TRBJ2-5,-,-,TRBV20-1,CSAIVAETQYF,TGCAGTGCCATAGTCGCGGAGACCCAGTACTTC
TRBJ1-1,-,-,TRBV30,CAWSVGDQRTEAFF,TGTGCCTGGAGTGTAGGAGACCAGAGGACTGAAGCTTTCTTT
TRBJ2-1,-,-,TRBV5-4,CASSSNNEQFF,TGTGCCAGCAGCTCAAACAATGAGCAGTTCTTC
TRBJ2-7,once,-,TRBV4-1,CASSRPGSTYEQYF,TGCGCCAGCAGCCGACCGGGAAGCACGTACGAGCAGTACTTC
TRBJ2-1,-,TRBD2,TRBV9,CASSVETSGRVGEQFF,TGTGCCAGCAGCGTAGAGACTAGCGGGAGGGTGGGTGAGCAGTTCTTC
TRBJ1-1,-,TRBD1,TRBV7-8,CASSHWDRGLIAEAFF,TGTGCCAGCAGCCACTGGGACAGGGGGCTTATAGCTGAAGCTTTCTTT
TRBJ2-2,-,-,TRBV27,CASSFLGVSNTGELFF,TGTGCCAGCAGTTTTCTAGGTGTTAGTAACACCGGGGAGCTGTTTTTT
TRBJ2-3,-,-,TRBV7-8,CASSLEGASTDTQYF,TGTGCCAGCAGCCTTGAGGGCGCTAGCACAGATACGCAGTATTTT
TRBJ2-5,-,-,TRBV30,CAWSGAGLETQYF,TGTGCCTGGAGTGGGGCAGGGTTAGAGACCCAGTACTTC
TRBJ2-7,-,TRBD1,TRBV25-1,CASSRQGATVEQYF,TGTGCCAGCAGCAGACAGGGGGCGACAGTCGAGCAGTACTTC
TRBJ1-1,-,-,TRBV20-1,CSARPFTEAFF,TGCAGTGCTAGACCGTTTACTGAAGCTTTCTTT
TRBJ1-1,once,-,TRBV25-1,CASSPNTGTAEAFF,TGTGCCAGCAGTCCAAATACAGGGACCGCTGAAGCTTTCTTT
TRBJ1-2,-,TRBD1,TRBV2,CASRFEGASRGYTF,TGTGCCAGCAGATTTGAGGGGGCGTCGCGTGGCTACACCTTC
TRBJ1-4,-,TRBD1,TRBV7-9,CASSPDRAPGEKLFF,TGTGCCAGCAGCCCAGACAGGGCCCCGGGGGAAAAACTGTTTTTT
TRBJ2-7,few,-,TRBV27,CASSPGLTYEQYF,TGTGCCAGCAGTCCCGGACTTACCTACGAGCAGTACTTC
TRBJ2-4,-,TRBD1,TRBV27,CASSPGTAEAKNIQYF,TGTGCCAGCAGTCCCGGGACAGCTGAAGCCAAAAACATTCAGTACTTC
TRBJ2-7,-,-,TRBV27,CASSFNDSPKQYF,TGTGCCAGCAGTTTTAATGACTCGCCGAAGCAGTACTTC
TRBJ2-1,-,-,TRBV12-5,CASGFSEQFF,TGTGCTAGTGGTTTCAGTGAGCAGTTCTTC
TRBJ2-7,-,-,TRBV19,CASSIAPGGLEQYF,TGTGCCAGTAGTATAGCTCCCGGGGGGCTCGAGCAGTACTTC
TRBJ1-1,-,TRBD1,TRBV2,CASTAMTGGGTEAFF,TGTGCCAGCACCGCGATGACAGGGGGGGGCACTGAAGCTTTCTTT
TRBJ1-1,few,-,TRBV30,CAWSGDSEENTEAFF,TGTGCCTGGAGCGGAGACAGTGAAGAGAACACTGAAGCTTTCTTT
TRBJ2-3,-,-,TRBV5-6,CASSPDWGLPRTDTQYF,TGTGCCAGCAGCCCCGATTGGGGGCTCCCCCGCACAGATACGCAGTATTTT
TRBJ1-5,-,TRBD1,TRBV4-2,CASSHLRQDRGNQPQHF,TGTGCCAGCAGCCACCTCCGCCAGGACAGGGGCAATCAGCCCCAGCATTTT
TRBJ2-1,-,TRBD2,TRBV27,CASSLSAGVLYNEQFF,TGTGCCAGCAGTTTATCAGCGGGGGTATTATACAATGAGCAGTTCTTC
TRBJ1-5,-,-,TRBV2,CASSAVDSRNQPQHF,TGTGCCAGCAGTGCAGTGGACAGCCGCAATCAGCCCCAGCATTTT
TRBJ2-7,-,TRBD1,TRBV5-4,CASSLGDSSYEQYF,TGTGCCAGCAGCTTGGGGGACAGCTCCTACGAGCAGTACTTC
TRBJ1-4,-,-,TRBV5-6,CASSLDRAEKLFF,TGTGCCAGCAGCTTGGACAGGGCTGAAAAACTGTTTTTT
TRBJ2-7,-,-,TRBV7-9,CSSSLDSGLYYEQYF,TGTTCCAGCAGCTTAGATTCAGGACTCTACTACGAGCAGTACTTC
TRBJ1-2,-,-,TRBV4-3,CASSHKITDYGYTF,TGCGCCAGCAGCCATAAGATCACAGATTATGGCTACACCTTC
TRBJ2-2,-,-,TRBV5-1,CASSLMRQGIAGELFF,TGCGCCAGCAGCTTGATGCGTCAGGGGATCGCCGGGGAGCTGTTTTTT
TRBJ2-7,-,-,TRBV6-5,CASSYSPLSYEQYF,TGTGCCAGCAGTTACTCCCCTCTCTCCTACGAGCAGTACTTC
TRBJ2-7,-,-,TRBV5-1,CASSLDREREQYF,TGCGCCAGCAGCTTGGACAGGGAGCGCGAGCAGTACTTC